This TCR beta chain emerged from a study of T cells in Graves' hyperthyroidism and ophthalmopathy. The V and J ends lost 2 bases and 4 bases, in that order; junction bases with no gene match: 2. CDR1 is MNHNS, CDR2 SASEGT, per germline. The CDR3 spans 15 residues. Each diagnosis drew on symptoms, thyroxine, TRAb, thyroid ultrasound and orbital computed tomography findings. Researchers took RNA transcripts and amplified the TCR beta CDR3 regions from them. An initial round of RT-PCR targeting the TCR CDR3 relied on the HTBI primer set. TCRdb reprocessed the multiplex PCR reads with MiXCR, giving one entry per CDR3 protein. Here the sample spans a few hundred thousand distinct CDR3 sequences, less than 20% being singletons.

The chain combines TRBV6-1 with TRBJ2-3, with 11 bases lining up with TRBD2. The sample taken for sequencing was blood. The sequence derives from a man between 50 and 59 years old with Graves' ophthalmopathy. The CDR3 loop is CASSETSGSADTQYF. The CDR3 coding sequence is TGTGCCAGCAGTGAAACTAGCGGGAGCGCAGATACGCAGTATTTT.